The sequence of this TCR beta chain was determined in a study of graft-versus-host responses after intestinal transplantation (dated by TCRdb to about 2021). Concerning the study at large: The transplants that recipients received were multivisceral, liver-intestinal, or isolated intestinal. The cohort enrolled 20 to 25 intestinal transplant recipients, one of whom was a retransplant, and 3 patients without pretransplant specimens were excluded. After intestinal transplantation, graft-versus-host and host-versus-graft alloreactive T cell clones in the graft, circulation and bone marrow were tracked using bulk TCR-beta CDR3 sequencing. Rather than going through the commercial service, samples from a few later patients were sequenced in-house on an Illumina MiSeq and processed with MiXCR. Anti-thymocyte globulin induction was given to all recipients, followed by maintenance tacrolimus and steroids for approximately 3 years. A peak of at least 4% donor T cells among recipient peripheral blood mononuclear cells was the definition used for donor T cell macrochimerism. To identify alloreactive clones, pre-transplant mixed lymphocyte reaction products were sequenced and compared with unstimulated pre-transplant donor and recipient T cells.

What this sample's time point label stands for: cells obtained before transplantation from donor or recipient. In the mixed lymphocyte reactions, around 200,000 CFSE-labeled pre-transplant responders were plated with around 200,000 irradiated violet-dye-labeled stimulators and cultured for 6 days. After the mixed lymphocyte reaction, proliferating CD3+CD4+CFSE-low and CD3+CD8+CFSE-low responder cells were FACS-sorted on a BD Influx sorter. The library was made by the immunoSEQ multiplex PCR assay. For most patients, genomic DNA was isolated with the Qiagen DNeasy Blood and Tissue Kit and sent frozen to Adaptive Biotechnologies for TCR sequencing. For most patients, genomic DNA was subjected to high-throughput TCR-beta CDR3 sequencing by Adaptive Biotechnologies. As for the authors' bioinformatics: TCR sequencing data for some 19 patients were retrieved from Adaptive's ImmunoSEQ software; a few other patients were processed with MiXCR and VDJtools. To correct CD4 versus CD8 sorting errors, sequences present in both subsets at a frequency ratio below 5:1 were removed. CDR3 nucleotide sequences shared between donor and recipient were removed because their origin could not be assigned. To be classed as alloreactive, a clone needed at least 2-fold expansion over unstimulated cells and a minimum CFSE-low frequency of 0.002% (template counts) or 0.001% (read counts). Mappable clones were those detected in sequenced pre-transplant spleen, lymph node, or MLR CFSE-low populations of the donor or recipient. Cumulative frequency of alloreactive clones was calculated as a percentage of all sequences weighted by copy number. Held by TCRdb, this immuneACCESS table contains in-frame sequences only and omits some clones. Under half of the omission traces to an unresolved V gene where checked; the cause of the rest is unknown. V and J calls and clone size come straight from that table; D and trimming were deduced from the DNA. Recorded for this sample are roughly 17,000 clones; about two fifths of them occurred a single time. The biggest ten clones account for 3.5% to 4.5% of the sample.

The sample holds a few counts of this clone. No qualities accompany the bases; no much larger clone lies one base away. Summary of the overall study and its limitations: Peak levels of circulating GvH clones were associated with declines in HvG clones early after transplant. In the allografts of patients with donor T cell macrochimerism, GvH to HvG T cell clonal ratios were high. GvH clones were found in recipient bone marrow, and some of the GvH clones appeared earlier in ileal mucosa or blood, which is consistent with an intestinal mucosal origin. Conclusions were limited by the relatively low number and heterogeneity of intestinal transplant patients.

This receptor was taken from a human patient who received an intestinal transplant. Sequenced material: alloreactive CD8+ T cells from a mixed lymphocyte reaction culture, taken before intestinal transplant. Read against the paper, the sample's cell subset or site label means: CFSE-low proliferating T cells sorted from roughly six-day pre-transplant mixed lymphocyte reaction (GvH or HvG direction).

The CDR3 in this case is CASSLDGLSYEQYF. The DNA sequence is given as TGCGCCAGCAGCCTAGATGGACTTTCCTACGAGCAGTACTTC. The receptor chain draws on TRBV5-1 and TRBJ2-7; the D gene is perhaps TRBD2, on 5 matching bases. Measured from the cysteine to the phenylalanine, the CDR3 is 14 residues long. Only the CDR3 part of the read is kept: 42 bases, read in frame from the first base. The germline V gene supplies CDR1 SGHRS and CDR2 YFSETQ. V and J are truncated by 4 bases and 1 base respectively, leaving an intervening sequence of 12 bases.